This TCR beta chain appears in the sequencing data of a study of metastatic and nonmetastatic thyroid tumors. This clone has just a few counts. Its target is unknown. Notes on the study in general: Benign nodules were reported to have significantly lower TCR beta diversity than malignant thyroid tumors, in blood and tumor.

TCRdb re-clonotyped the PCR reads via MiXCR. The table records around 50,000 clones, 25% to 30% of them present only once. Before thyroid surgery, none of the patients had received any treatment. Sequenced: blood. The source is a female donor with papillary thyroid cancer or a benign thyroid nodule (not recorded which). Some clones in this sample may be carry-over from other donors' samples.

The CDR3 coding sequence is TGTGCCAGCAGCTCCAAGCGAACTAGCCGGGATGAGCAGTTCTTC. This sequence encodes CASSSKRTSRDEQFF. The chain employs TRBV12-3 or TRBV12-4 and TRBJ2-1; weak D call: TRBD2 (6 bases). V was shortened by 6 bases and J by 8 bases, with 20 bases between the two germline ends. The CDR3 is 15 amino acids.